The clone carrying this TCR beta chain occurred many times. Its target is not known. Methods described previously, with TCR primers listed, were used for bulk TCR libraries. One entry per CDR3 protein results from TCRdb running MiXCR on the PCR reads. The sample lists under 600,000 distinct CDR3 sequences; about 21% were seen once. The data are from a study of molecular identifiers for immune sequencing clone quantification. Study-level findings and limits: Sharing of a barcode by identical TCR molecules could cause highly expanded clone sizes to be underestimated.

In the sort, naive CD8 T cells were defined as CD8+CD4-CCR7+CD45RA+. Sequencing used naive CD8+ T cells from blood, with Jurkat cell RNA spiked in. Sample subset: FACS-sorted CD8+CD4-CCR7+CD45RA+ naive T cells. The sequence came from a human donor in good health. Some libraries in this study had Jurkat cell RNA spiked in.

The CDR3 reads CASSPWTEYTDTQYF. In DNA form, the CDR3 reads TGTGCCAGCAGCCCGTGGACAGAATACACAGATACGCAGTATTTT. The V gene is TRBV7-9, the J gene TRBJ2-3; tentatively, D is TRBD1 (6 bases). CDR1 and CDR2 from the germline V gene are SEHNR and FQNEAQ (reference sequence). The ends were cut back, 5 bases at V and 2 bases at J, with 14 bases in the middle. This CDR3 is 15 amino acids long.